This T cell receptor beta chain was sequenced in a study of Graves' ophthalmopathy and Graves' hyperthyroidism. CDR3 length equals 15 residues. Germline V gene data show CDR1 as GTSNPN and CDR2 as SVGIG (reference sequence). V lost 1 base to trimming and J lost 4 bases; unmatched junction nucleotides: 9. The authors amplified TCR beta CDR3 regions, and they did so from RNA transcripts for repertoire sequencing. HTBI primers primed a first-round RT-PCR, and a second-round multiplex PCR followed. Each CDR3 protein is one row after TCRdb ran MiXCR on the multiplex PCR reads. The table includes 300,000 to 450,000 distinct CDR3 sequences, about a sixth detected once. In this sample, this clonotype turned up many times.

Input material: peripheral blood. The rearrangement uses TRBV30 and TRBJ2-7; 8 nucleotides match TRBD2. This TCR came from an adult woman with stable Graves' hyperthyroidism. CDR3 amino acids: CAWSEIERERYEQYF. As DNA, the CDR3 is TGTGCCTGGAGTGAAATCGAGCGGGAGAGGTACGAGCAGTACTTC.